These T cell receptor beta chains were read from a single sample in a study of shared clonotypes between healthy human individuals. Data came from immunoSEQ multiplex PCR; TCRdb stores just in-frame clones and leaves some out. This table holds over 400,000 clones, approximately 82% found once. The sequencing sample was made of PBMCs. The receptors were gathered from a woman aged 40-49 years in good health. Some clones in this sample may be carry-over from other donors' samples. CDR3s include the opening cysteine and the closing phenylalanine or tryptophan. Fields, in order: V gene, clone size, D gene, J gene, CDR3 DNA, CDR3 protein. D genes are given only for firm matches. For some rows the clone size is stated as once, few or many, or as a class when expanded; others skip it.

TRBV28	few	.	TRBJ1-4	TGTGCCAGCAGCGCGGGAGACAGCTACGAAAAACTGTTTTTT	CASSAGDSYEKLFF
TRBV4-2	.	.	TRBJ1-5	TGTGCCAGCAGCCAAGATACGGCCCCCGGGAATCGACCCCAGCATTTT	CASSQDTAPGNRPQHF
TRBV7-9	.	.	TRBJ2-7	TGTGCCAGCAGCTTAGCGGCCGAGCAGTACTTC	CASSLAAEQYF
TRBV5-1	once	.	TRBJ1-3	TGCGCCAGCAGCTATACAGGAATCTCTGGAAACACCATATATTTT	CASSYTGISGNTIYF
TRBV28	.	.	TRBJ1-2	TGTGCCAGCAGCCTCTTTGGGTGGGGAGGCTACACCTTC	CASSLFGWGGYTF
TRBV6-5	.	TRBD1	TRBJ1-3	TGTGCCAGCAGGAATAATGGACAGGGACACACCATATATTTT	CASRNNGQGHTIYF
TRBV5-1	once	.	TRBJ1-1	TGCGCCAGCGCCCTGGGTGGGACTATGAACACTGAAGCTTTCTTT	CASALGGTMNTEAFF
TRBV28	once	TRBD2	TRBJ2-2	TGTGCCAGCGCGTACACTCCCGGGGCTAGCGGGAGTAAAGGCGGGGAGCTGTTTTTT	CASAYTPGASGSKGGELFF
TRBV6-1	few	.	TRBJ1-1	TGTGCCAGCAGTGGGTCCGGGGACCCGAACACTGAAGCTTTCTTT	CASSGSGDPNTEAFF
TRBV5-1	few	.	TRBJ2-3	TGCGCCAGCAGCCCGGAGCCAGGGTTGTCAGATACGCAGTATTTT	CASSPEPGLSDTQYF
TRBV19	.	TRBD1	TRBJ1-1	TGTGCCAGTAGGGACAGGGGGCCCACTGAAGCTTTCTTT	CASRDRGPTEAFF
TRBV5-1	.	.	TRBJ1-3	TGCGCCAGCAGGCAGACAGTAATTGGAAACACCATATATTTT	CASRQTVIGNTIYF
TRBV6-1	.	.	TRBJ1-1	TGTGCCAGCAGTCAAAAGGGACCCCAGACGTCCCAAGCTTTCTTT	CASSQKGPQTSQAFF
TRBV19	many	.	TRBJ2-7	TGTGCCAGTAGTCAAACAGACGGTTTCGAGCAGTACTTC	CASSQTDGFEQYF
TRBV29-1	.	.	TRBJ1-2	TGCAGCGTTGGGACAGATGGCTACACCTTC	CSVGTDGYTF
TRBV5-1	.	.	TRBJ2-1	TGCGCCAGCAGCTTGGTACCCGCCGGCTCCTACAATGAGCAGTTCTTC	CASSLVPAGSYNEQFF
TRBV6-1	.	.	TRBJ2-1	TGTGCCAGCTCTATCCTTCCAGGGGGGAATGAGCAGTTCTTC	CASSILPGGNEQFF
TRBV29-1	.	TRBD2	TRBJ2-1	TGCAGCGTTGGTTTGGGGCTAGCGGGAGGAAATGAGCAGTTCTTC	CSVGLGLAGGNEQFF
TRBV5-4	.	TRBD1	TRBJ1-2	TGTGCCAGCAGCTCCGAACCCGTCCAGGGGGTGAGTGGCTACACCTTC	CASSSEPVQGVSGYTF
TRBV10-2	.	.	TRBJ2-1	TGCGCCAGCAGCGCCGCAGCGACCCCCCCGCACAATGAGCAGTTCTTC	CASSAAATPPHNEQFF
TRBV27	.	TRBD1	TRBJ1-1	TGTGCCAGCAGGGTGGGACAGACCAACACTGAAGCTTTCTTT	CASRVGQTNTEAFF
TRBV5-1	.	.	TRBJ2-1	TGCGCCAGCAGCTTGGTTCTAGGGGGACCAGGCGGTGAGCAGTTCTTC	CASSLVLGGPGGEQFF
TRBV19	.	TRBD1	TRBJ2-7	TGTGCCAGTAGTATAGGCGAGGCAGGGGGCGAGCAGTACTTC	CASSIGEAGGEQYF
TRBV14	.	.	TRBJ2-2	TGTGCCAGCAGCCAAGATCGGGTAGCGGCCGGGGAGCTGTTTTTT	CASSQDRVAAGELFF
TRBV18	.	TRBD2	TRBJ2-1	TGTGCCAGCTCACCACCTTTTCTAGCGGGAGCCAATGAGCAGTTCTTC	CASSPPFLAGANEQFF
TRBV23-1	.	.	TRBJ1-1	TGCGCCAGCAGTCAAACTGGGGGGACGGTGGTTGGCACTGAAGCTTTCTTT	CASSQTGGTVVGTEAFF
TRBV14	.	.	TRBJ2-7	TGTGCCAGCAGCCAAGGACAGGTTTCTACCTACGAGCAGTACTTC	CASSQGQVSTYEQYF
TRBV2	.	TRBD1	TRBJ2-2	TGTGCCAGCACACAGACAGGGGATGTGGCAGCGAACACCGGGGAGCTGTTTTTT	CASTQTGDVAANTGELFF
TRBV7-9	few	.	TRBJ2-4	TGTGCCAGCAGCCCCGTGGACAGACTAGCCAAAAACATTCAGTACTTC	CASSPVDRLAKNIQYF
TRBV10-3	.	.	TRBJ1-2	TGTGCCATCAGTGAGGGGACCTCCGGCTACACCTTC	CAISEGTSGYTF
TRBV30	.	.	TRBJ2-7	TGTGCCTGGAGTGTACGCCTAGTGGGCGAGCAGTACTTC	CAWSVRLVGEQYF
TRBV4-2	.	.	TRBJ1-1	TGTGCCAGCAGCGACAGTTTTAACACTGAAGCTTTCTTT	CASSDSFNTEAFF
TRBV7-3	.	.	TRBJ2-1	TGTGCCAGCAGCTTAAGCGGGCAGAACAATGAGCAGTTCTTC	CASSLSGQNNEQFF
TRBV14	.	TRBD1	TRBJ2-1	TGTGCCAGCAGCCAAAGGAGGAGCAGGGGGAAGGGTGAGCAGTTCTTC	CASSQRRSRGKGEQFF
TRBV6-1	once	.	TRBJ2-3	TGTGCCAGCAATTTGAATGTCCGAGATACGCAGTATTTT	CASNLNVRDTQYF
TRBV5-1	.	TRBD2	TRBJ2-1	TGCGCCAGCAGCTTGCGTAGCGGGAGGAATGAGCAGTTCTTC	CASSLRSGRNEQFF
TRBV11-3	.	.	TRBJ2-5	TGTGCCAGCAGCTTAGACCGAGAGGAGACCCAGTACTTC	CASSLDREETQYF
TRBV28	.	TRBD1	TRBJ1-4	TGTGCCAGCAGTTTAGGACAGGGGATAGGAAAACTGTTTTTT	CASSLGQGIGKLFF